The 5 T cell receptor beta chains in this list originate from one sample, sequenced in a study of cytomegalovirus exposure and HLA in healthy donors. The repertoire was sequenced with immunoSEQ multiplex PCR; TCRdb's copy has only in-frame clones and lacks some. The sample records 45,000 to 60,000 clones, more than 80% being singletons. Input material: PBMCs. Receptors originate from a woman between 18 and 29 years old in good health and CMV-seronegative.

The V and J genes are TRBV5-1 and TRBJ2-5; tentatively, D is TRBD2 (5 bases). Germline-derived CDR1 and CDR2 are SGHRS and YFSETQ. Trimming shortened V by 4 bases and J by 5 bases, and 15 bases separated the two germline ends. The CDR3 runs 14 residues. The CDR3 nucleotides read TGCGCCAGCAGCGATACTGACTACCGGGAGACCCAGTACTTC. Protein product: CASSDTDYRETQYF.

This chain uses TRBV6-5 with TRBJ1-2; 7 bases line up with TRBD1. This CDR3 has 12 amino acids. V shed 4 bases, J shed 5 bases, and the junction held 1 base outside the gene matches. Per germline, CDR1 MNHEY and CDR2 SVGAGI. The CDR3 DNA reads as TGTGCCAGCAGTTCGACAGGGTATGGCTACACCTTC. Translation gives CASSSTGYGYTF.

The J gene is TRBJ2-1, the V gene TRBV5-1; no firm D call. CDR3 length: 14 amino acids. With 5 bases removed from V and 4 bases from J, the gap between germline ends came to 13 bases. Germline-derived CDR1 and CDR2 are SGHRS and YFSETQ. The CDR3 sequence is CASRVSRLYNEQFF. The CDR3 bases are TGCGCCAGCAGGGTCTCTAGGCTGTACAATGAGCAGTTCTTC.

The rearrangement links TRBV6-5 to TRBJ2-7; TRBD1 is a possible D gene (6 bases). The CDR3 loop spans 13 amino acids. V lost 2 bases to trimming and J lost 6 bases, with 11 bases between them. CDR1 and CDR2 from the germline V gene are MNHEY and SVGAGI. The CDR3 bases are TGTGCCAGCAGTTACAAGGGGGATTGCGAGCAGTACGTC. As protein: CASSYKGDCEQYV.

The chain employs TRBV15 and TRBJ2-1; weak D call: TRBD2 (5 bases). CDR3 length: 15 amino acids. In germline, CDR1 is LNHNV, CDR2 YYDKDF (reference sequence). The V end lost 0 bases, the J end lost 12 bases, and 18 bases lay between the germline ends. CDR3 coding DNA: TGTGCCACCAGCAGAGATCGCGGGTCGATAGCAGTGCAGTTCTTC. Translated, it gives CATSRDRGSIAVQFF. The full variable domain, its missing parts supplied by reference TRBV15 and TRBJ2-1, is DAMVIQNPRYQVTQFGKPVTLSCSQTLNHNVMYWYQQKSSQAPKLLFHYYDKDFNNEADTPDNFQSRRPNTSFCFLDIRSPGLGDTAMYLCATSRDRGSIAVQFFGPGTRLTVL.